This is a list of T cell receptor beta chains from one sample in a study of vaccination effects on CD4 cells after COVID-19. Produced via immunoSEQ multiplex PCR; TCRdb's table is partial and in-frame only. The sample lists approximately 40,000 clones; around 68% were seen once. These TCRs are of unknown antigen specificity. This specimen consisted of CD4+ T cells from PBMCs cultured with SARS-CoV-2 spike peptides, obtained before COVID-19 vaccination. These receptors were obtained from a human donor who received a COVID-19 vaccine. Each CDR3 is given with its conserved first and last residue. Fields, in order: clone size, V gene, J gene, D gene, CDR3 length, CDR3 protein, CDR3 DNA. D genes are given only for firm matches. Clone size appears in some rows only: once, few, many, or a class for an expanded clone.

>-|TRBV5-1|TRBJ2-1|TRBD1|18
CASSSGTVSLLSYNEQFF
TGCGCCAGCAGCTCCGGGACAGTTTCCCTTCTCTCCTACAATGAGCAGTTCTTC
>-|TRBV9|TRBJ2-3|-|16
CASSVNTGLSTDTQYF
TGTGCCAGCAGCGTAAACACGGGACTCAGCACAGATACGCAGTATTTT
>few|TRBV5-4|TRBJ1-1|TRBD1|14
CASSLGQGSTEAFF
TGTGCCAGCAGCTTGGGACAGGGATCCACTGAAGCTTTCTTT
>few|TRBV5-5|TRBJ1-1|-|12
CASSLEGGEAFF
TGTGCCAGCAGCTTGGAGGGTGGAGAAGCTTTCTTT
>-|TRBV6-2/TRBV6-3|TRBJ1-5|TRBD1|18
CASSYSRPGQGGSGAQHF
TGTGCCAGCAGTTACTCGCGACCGGGACAGGGGGGTTCCGGTGCCCAGCATTTT
>-|TRBV20-1|TRBJ1-1|-|13
CSASSGRDTEAFF
TGCAGTGCTAGTTCTGGCAGGGACACTGAAGCTTTCTTT
>-|TRBV24-1|TRBJ2-5|-|13
CATSEQDRETQYF
TGTGCCACCAGTGAACAGGACCGGGAGACCCAGTACTTC
>few|TRBV7-2|TRBJ2-7|TRBD2|14
CASSLGTSSDEQYF
TGTGCCAGCAGCTTAGGGACTAGCTCTGACGAGCAGTACTTC
>-|TRBV11-2|TRBJ1-6|TRBD1|16
CASSPTGGSYNSPLHF
TGTGCCAGCAGCCCCACAGGGGGGTCCTATAATTCACCCCTCCACTTT
>-|TRBV15|TRBJ2-2|-|14
CATSTNKGTGELFF
TGTGCCACCAGCACCAATAAGGGCACCGGGGAGCTGTTTTTT
>few|TRBV3-1/TRBV3-2|TRBJ2-1|-|15
CASSQANTSPGEQFF
TGTGCCAGCAGCCAGGCTAACACTAGCCCGGGGGAGCAGTTCTTC
>-|TRBV10-3|TRBJ2-3|-|14
CAISETGSTDTQYF
TGTGCCATCAGTGAGACAGGAAGCACAGATACGCAGTATTTT
>-|TRBV4-1|TRBJ2-7|TRBD2|17
CASSQGLAGALTYEQYF
TGCGCCAGCAGCCAAGGACTAGCGGGGGCCCTTACCTACGAGCAGTACTTC
>-|TRBV24-1|TRBJ1-2|-|14
CATSDSRTAYGYTF
TGTGCCACCAGTGATTCACGGACAGCTTATGGCTACACCTTC
>once|TRBV6-5|TRBJ1-6|-|14
CASSLRQYNSPLHF
TGTGCCAGCAGCCTCCGACAGTATAATTCACCCCTCCACTTT
>-|TRBV4-1|TRBJ2-5|TRBD2|16
CASSQQDTGGQETQYF
TGCGCCAGCAGCCAACAAGACACCGGGGGGCAAGAGACCCAGTACTTC
>-|TRBV21-1|TRBJ2-3|-|17
CASSKEGQEGDTDTQYF
TGTGCCAGCAGCAAAGAGGGACAGGAAGGGGACACAGATACGCAGTATTTT
>-|TRBV6-5|TRBJ1-1|-|13
CASSSRVTTEAFF
TGTGCCAGCAGTTCCAGGGTCACCACTGAAGCTTTCTTT
>-|TRBV5-1|TRBJ2-3|TRBD2|16
CASSFTSGVGTDTQYF
TGCGCCAGCAGCTTTACTAGCGGGGTGGGAACAGATACGCAGTATTTT
>-|TRBV2|TRBJ2-5|TRBD2|14
CASRRLAGFETQYF
TGTGCCAGCAGACGACTAGCGGGATTTGAGACCCAGTACTTC
>few|TRBV5-1|TRBJ2-1|-|14
CASSLAQLENEQFF
TGCGCCAGCAGCTTGGCACAACTTGAAAATGAGCAGTTCTTC
>-|TRBV7-8|TRBJ1-1|TRBD1|14
CASSLNRGLTEAFF
TGTGCCAGCAGCTTAAACAGGGGGCTCACTGAAGCTTTCTTT
>-|TRBV5-1|TRBJ2-5|TRBD2|16
CASSLVGLAGGETQYF
TGCGCCAGCAGCTTGGTGGGACTAGCGGGAGGAGAGACCCAGTACTTC
>-|TRBV5-5|TRBJ2-1|-|15
CASSYPGTRYNEQFF
TGTGCCAGCAGCTACCCCGGGACTCGATACAATGAGCAGTTCTTC
>few|TRBV9|TRBJ2-7|-|14
CASSVGGGGWEQYF
TGTGCCAGCAGCGTTGGGGGGGGCGGCTGGGAGCAGTACTTC
>-|TRBV3-1/TRBV3-2|TRBJ2-3|-|17
CASSDSGRSYYTDTQYF
TGTGCCAGCAGCGACAGCGGGCGATCCTATTACACAGATACGCAGTATTTT
>-|TRBV20-1|TRBJ2-3|-|11
CSASRGDTQYF
TGCAGTGCGTCCCGGGGAGATACGCAGTATTTT
>-|TRBV27|TRBJ1-1|-|14
CASSLVGPQGLVFF
TGTGCCAGCAGTTTAGTAGGGCCACAGGGACTGGTTTTCTTT
>-|TRBV5-5|TRBJ1-1|-|13
CASSLPVDTEAFF
TGTGCCAGCAGCTTGCCGGTAGACACTGAAGCTTTCTTT
>once|TRBV30|TRBJ2-5|-|11
CAWAEGETQYF
TGTGCCTGGGCGGAGGGAGAGACCCAGTACTTC
>-|TRBV5-1|TRBJ2-1|-|17
CASGESRQGGWYNEQFF
TGCGCCAGCGGGGAGTCAAGACAGGGAGGTTGGTACAATGAGCAGTTCTTC
>-|TRBV2|TRBJ2-3|-|11
CASSERDTQYF
TGTGCCAGCAGTGAGCGAGATACGCAGTATTTT
>few|TRBV7-2|TRBJ2-5|TRBD2|16
CASSRRTSGGGETQYF
TGTGCCAGCAGCCGCCGGACTAGCGGGGGAGGAGAGACCCAGTACTTC
>-|TRBV30|TRBJ2-5|TRBD1|14
CACLRGQGLGTQYF
TGTGCCTGCCTAAGGGGACAGGGTTTAGGGACCCAGTACTTC
>-|TRBV18|TRBJ2-3|TRBD2|15
CASSPTSGATDTQYF
TGTGCCAGCTCACCGACTAGCGGAGCCACAGATACGCAGTATTTT
>-|TRBV2|TRBJ1-6|-|13
CASSAQGPSPLHF
TGTGCCAGCAGTGCTCAGGGTCCCTCACCCCTCCACTTT
>-|TRBV7-2|TRBJ1-2|TRBD1|16
CASSPGGQGSYYGYTF
TGTGCCAGCAGCCCCGGGGGACAGGGATCCTACTATGGCTACACCTTC
>-|TRBV4-3|TRBJ2-1|TRBD2|17
CASSQSLAGGSYNEQFF
TGCGCCAGCAGCCAATCTTTAGCGGGGGGGTCCTACAATGAGCAGTTCTTC
>-|TRBV7-9|TRBJ1-5|TRBD1|17
CASSLGTGALSNQPQHF
TGTGCCAGCAGCTTAGGTACAGGGGCCCTTAGCAATCAGCCCCAGCATTTT
>few|TRBV7-7|TRBJ2-5|-|15
CASSLGRVLEETQYF
TGTGCTAGCAGCTTAGGTCGGGTCTTAGAAGAGACCCAGTACTTC
>-|TRBV7-9|TRBJ2-5|-|14
CASSIQGFQETQYF
TGTGCCAGCAGCATTCAGGGGTTCCAAGAGACCCAGTACTTC
>few|TRBV12-1|TRBJ1-4|-|20
CASSFAVRQRDPTTNEKLFF
TGTGCCAGCAGCTTTGCGGTGCGACAGCGAGACCCTACAACTAATGAAAAACTGTTTTTT
>-|TRBV3-1/TRBV3-2|TRBJ2-3|TRBD2|15
CASSQGAAGGPPQYF
TGTGCCAGCAGCCAAGGAGCAGCGGGAGGGCCGCCGCAGTATTTT
>few|TRBV3-1/TRBV3-2|TRBJ2-3|TRBD2|16
CASSQWTSGSPDTQYF
TGTGCCAGCAGCCAATGGACTAGCGGGAGCCCAGATACGCAGTATTTT
>-|TRBV5-6|TRBJ1-4|TRBD1|15
CASSLLDRGGEKLFF
TGTGCCAGCAGCTTGCTAGACAGGGGAGGTGAAAAACTGTTTTTT
>-|TRBV7-3|TRBJ1-1|-|13
CASSSGRGPEAFF
TGTGCCAGCAGCTCCGGACGCGGGCCCGAAGCTTTCTTT
>-|TRBV7-2|TRBJ2-1|TRBD2|15
CASSLRSGGNNEQFF
TGTGCCAGCAGCTTACGGTCGGGAGGAAACAATGAGCAGTTCTTC
>-|TRBV5-6|TRBJ1-1|TRBD1|18
CASSYPSGTGGANTEAFF
TGTGCCAGCAGCTATCCTTCCGGGACAGGGGGTGCGAACACTGAAGCTTTCTTT
>once|TRBV28|TRBJ2-7|-|15
CASRGMGRRTGEQYF
TGTGCCAGCAGAGGCATGGGGCGGCGCACGGGGGAGCAGTACTTC
>-|TRBV27|TRBJ1-2|-|15
CASSLSRGGAYGYTF
TGTGCCAGCAGTTTATCGAGGGGGGGGGCCTATGGCTACACCTTC
>-|TRBV5-1|TRBJ2-1|TRBD2|16
CASSPGGTSRYNEQFF
TGCGCCAGCAGCCCGGGGGGGACTAGTCGTTACAATGAGCAGTTCTTC
>-|TRBV4-2|TRBJ1-3|-|18
CASSQDQGRQSSGNTIYF
TGTGCCAGCAGCCAAGATCAAGGCAGGCAAAGCTCTGGAAACACCATATATTTT
>-|TRBV7-8|TRBJ2-2|-|13
CFSAEMNTGELFF
TGTTTCTCAGCGGAAATGAACACCGGGGAGCTGTTTTTT
>-|TRBV28|TRBJ2-3|-|15
CASSLWTGNTDTQYF
TGTGCCAGCAGTTTATGGACCGGAAACACAGATACGCAGTATTTT
>-|TRBV28|TRBJ2-5|TRBD1|14
CASRDSHLQETQYF
TGTGCCAGTAGGGACAGCCACCTCCAAGAGACCCAGTACTTC
>-|TRBV28|TRBJ1-4|-|14
CASSFGPPGEKLFF
TGTGCCAGCAGTTTCGGGCCCCCAGGGGAAAAACTGTTTTTT
>-|TRBV7-9|TRBJ2-5|-|13
CASRNSGQETQYF
TGTGCCAGCAGGAACTCCGGGCAAGAGACCCAGTACTTC
>-|TRBV29-1|TRBJ2-1|-|14
CSVGGQKGYNEQFF
TGCAGCGTGGGAGGACAGAAAGGCTACAATGAGCAGTTCTTC
>-|TRBV14|TRBJ1-2|TRBD1|14
CASSNRGANYGYTF
TGTGCCAGCAGCAACAGGGGAGCTAACTATGGCTACACCTTC